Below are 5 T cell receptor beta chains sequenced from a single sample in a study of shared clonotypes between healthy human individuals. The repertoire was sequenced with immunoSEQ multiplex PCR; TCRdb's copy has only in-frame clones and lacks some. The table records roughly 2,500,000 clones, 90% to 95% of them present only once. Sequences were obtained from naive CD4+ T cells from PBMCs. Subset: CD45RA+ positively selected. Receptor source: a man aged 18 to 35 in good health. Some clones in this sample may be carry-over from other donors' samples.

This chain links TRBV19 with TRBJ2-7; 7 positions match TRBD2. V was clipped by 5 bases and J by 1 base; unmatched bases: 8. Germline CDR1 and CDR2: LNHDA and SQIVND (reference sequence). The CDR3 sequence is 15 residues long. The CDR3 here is CASSPTAGYSYEQYF. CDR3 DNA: TGTGCCAGTAGTCCAACAGCGGGGTATTCCTACGAGCAGTACTTC.

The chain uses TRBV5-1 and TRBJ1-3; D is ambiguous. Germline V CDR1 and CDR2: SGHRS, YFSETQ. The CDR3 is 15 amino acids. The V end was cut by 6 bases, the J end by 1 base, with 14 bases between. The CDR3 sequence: CASKDTTSSGNTIYF. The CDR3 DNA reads TGCGCCAGCAAAGACACAACTTCTTCTGGAAACACCATATATTTT. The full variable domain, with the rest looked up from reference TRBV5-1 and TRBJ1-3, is KAGVTQTPRYLIKTRGQQVTLSCSPISGHRSVSWYQQTPGQGLQFLFEYFSETQRNKGNFPGRFSGRQFSNSRSEMNVSTLELGDSALYLCASKDTTSSGNTIYFGEGSWLTVV.

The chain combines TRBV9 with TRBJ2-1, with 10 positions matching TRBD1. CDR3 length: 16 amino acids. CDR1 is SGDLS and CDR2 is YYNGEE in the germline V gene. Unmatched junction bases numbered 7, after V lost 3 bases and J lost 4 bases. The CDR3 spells CASSAPGQGFYNEQFF. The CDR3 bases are TGTGCCAGCAGCGCCCCGGGACAGGGGTTTTACAATGAGCAGTTCTTC. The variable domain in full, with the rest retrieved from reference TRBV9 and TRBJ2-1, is DSGVTQTPKHLITATGQRVTLRCSPRSGDLSVYWYQQSLDQGLQFLIQYYNGEERAKGNILERFSAQQFPDLHSELNLSSLELGDSALYFCASSAPGQGFYNEQFFGPGTRLTVL.

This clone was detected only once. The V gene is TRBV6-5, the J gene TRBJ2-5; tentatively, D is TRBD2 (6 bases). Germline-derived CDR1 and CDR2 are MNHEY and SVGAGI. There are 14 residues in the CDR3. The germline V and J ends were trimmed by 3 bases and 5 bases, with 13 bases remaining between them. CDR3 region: CASSYFGSSETQYF. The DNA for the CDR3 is TGTGCCAGCAGTTATTTCGGGAGTTCGGAGACCCAGTACTTC.

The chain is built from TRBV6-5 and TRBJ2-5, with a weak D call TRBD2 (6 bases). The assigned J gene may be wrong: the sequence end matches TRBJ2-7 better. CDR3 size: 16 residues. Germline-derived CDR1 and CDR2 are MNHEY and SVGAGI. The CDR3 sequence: CASSYLLGGPGYEQYF. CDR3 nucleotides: TGTGCCAGCAGTTACCTCCTCGGAGGGCCTGGCTACGAGCAGTACTTC.